This T cell receptor beta chain was profiled in a study of T cells in Graves' hyperthyroidism and ophthalmopathy. The CDR3 sequence is 14 residues long. Germline V gene sequence: CDR1 MDHEN, CDR2 SYDVKM. Trimming removed 2 bases from V and 5 bases from J, with 12 bases in between. This clonotype was observed many times. No antigen is known for it. On the basis of clinical symptoms, serum thyroxine and TRAb, thyroid ultrasound and orbital computed tomography, diagnoses were made. RNA transcripts gave rise to amplified TCR beta CDR3 regions. First-round RT-PCR targeting the TCR CDR3 was performed with the HTBI primer set. TCRdb analysed the multiplex PCR reads with MiXCR anew, one entry per CDR3 protein. This sample carries nearly 250,000 distinct CDR3 sequences, about 17% of them seen once, and the ten largest clones take under 35%. Study results and caveats: Most clonotypes expanded in thyroid above 0.001 were likewise present in blood.

V and J are TRBV28 and TRBJ1-2, with D possibly being TRBD1 (6 bases). Sequencing was performed on blood. The receptor's source is a woman between 18 and 30 years old with Graves' ophthalmopathy. CDR3 nucleotide sequence: TGTGCCAGCAGTTTAATTCCTCAGGGGTATGGCTACACCTTC. The encoded protein is CASSLIPQGYGYTF.